These 23 T cell receptor beta chains came from one sample sequenced in a study of cytomegalovirus exposure and HLA in healthy donors. The PCR was carried out with 60 Vbeta primers and 13 Jbeta primers. Produced via immunoSEQ multiplex PCR; TCRdb's table is partial and in-frame only. This table holds 150,000 to 250,000 clones. The sample comprised PBMCs. The receptors stem from a boy aged 5-17 years in good health and CMV-seronegative.

The J gene is TRBJ2-3, the V gene TRBV9; 11 positions agree with TRBD2. This CDR3 has 15 residues. Trimming took 4 bases from V and 6 from J; bases not matched to a gene: 7. The germline gives CDR1 SGDLS, CDR2 YYNGEE. CDR3 DNA: TGTGCCAGCAGCTTAGCGGGGGGGCTGGCGGATACGCAGTATTTT. Translation: CASSLAGGLADTQYF.

This chain connects TRBV19 to TRBJ1-5; D is unclear. V gave up 3 bases and J gave up 4 bases, with 16 bases separating them. Germline lookup yields CDR1 LNHDA and CDR2 SQIVND (reference sequence). The CDR3 runs to 16 residues. The CDR3 sequence is CASSIQPGGPNQPQHF. The DNA of the CDR3 is TGTGCCAGTAGTATTCAACCGGGAGGGCCTAATCAGCCCCAGCATTTT.

The J gene is TRBJ2-3, the V gene TRBV30, with a weak D call TRBD2 (5 bases). The CDR3 has 14 residues. Between the trimmed V and J ends, which lost 0 bases and 0 bases, there was a span of 7 bases. CDR1 is GTSNPN, CDR2 SVGIG, per germline (reference sequence). CDR3 region: CAWSVGLSTDTQYF. The CDR3 DNA reads as TGTGCCTGGAGTGTTGGACTTAGCACAGATACGCAGTATTTT.

The J gene is TRBJ1-1, the V gene TRBV7-3; TRBD1 might be the D (6 bases). Trimming removed 5 bases from V and 2 bases from J, with 15 bases in between. This CDR3 comprises 15 residues. In germline, CDR1 is SGHTA, CDR2 FQGTGA. The CDR3 DNA reads as TGTGCCAGCAGCCCTCAGGACAGAAGAAACACTGAAGCTTTCTTT. Protein sequence: CASSPQDRRNTEAFF.

The chain uses TRBV2 and TRBJ2-3, with D possibly TRBD1 on 6 matching bases. The germline V and J ends were trimmed by 5 bases and 0 bases, with 9 bases remaining between them. The length of the CDR3 is 14 residues. CDR1 is SNHLY and CDR2 is FYNNEI in the germline V gene. The CDR3 loop is CASSPQGSTDTQYF. The CDR3 DNA reads as TGTGCCAGCAGTCCCCAGGGGAGCACAGATACGCAGTATTTT.

Comments on this clone: The DNA is omitted, as the CDR3 cannot be located on it reliably, and the CDR3 follows TCRdb's listing. This sequence joins TRBV15 and TRBJ2-7; TRBD2, the D gene given by the table, was not confirmed from the DNA. Germline loops: CDR1 LNHNV, CDR2 YYDKDF (reference sequence). The CDR3 spans 18 amino acids, including both terminal residues. CDR3 sequence reads: CATSRPPLVAGGNYEQHF.

The J gene is TRBJ1-5, the V gene TRBV5-1; D gene uncertain. Trimming stripped 2 bases from V and 0 bases from J, with 21 bases between. Germline CDR1 is SGHRS and CDR2 is YFSETQ. The CDR3 consists of 19 residues. The chain's CDR3 is CASSFLPTTGGYSNQPQHF. DNA for the CDR3: TGCGCCAGCAGCTTTTTGCCCACAACGGGCGGGTATAGCAATCAGCCCCAGCATTTT.

The CDR3 DNA reads TGCGCCAGCAGCTTGGGACAGATTTCTAACTATGGCTACACCTTC. It yields the protein CASSLGQISNYGYTF. The V call is TRBV5-1, the J call TRBJ1-2; possible D gene TRBD1, 5 bases. Germline CDR1 is SGHRS and CDR2 is YFSETQ. The V gene lost 0 bases and the J gene lost 0 bases, with 9 bases spanning the gap. The CDR3 is made up of 15 amino acids.

The gene calls are TRBV2 and TRBJ1-5; D call uncertain. Germline loops: CDR1 SNHLY, CDR2 FYNNEI. The CDR3 is 11 residues long. The germline V and J ends were trimmed by 1 base and 9 bases, with 4 bases remaining between them. The CDR3 DNA reads as TGTGCCAGCAGTGAAGGCGTGCCCCAGCATTTT. This sequence encodes CASSEGVPQHF.

The rearrangement uses TRBV5-6 and TRBJ1-1; possibly TRBD1 for D (5 bases). V lost 4 bases and J lost 3, with 16 bases in between. The CDR3 loop spans 15 amino acids. Germline assignment: CDR1 SGHDT and CDR2 YYEEEE. The CDR3 nucleotides read TGTGCCAGCAGCCCATGGGACGGGGGGTACACTGAAGCTTTCTTT. Protein sequence: CASSPWDGGYTEAFF.

The chain recombines TRBV9 with TRBJ2-7; the D gene is possibly TRBD1 (5 bases). Germline values: CDR1 SGDLS, CDR2 YYNGEE. The CDR3 totals 14 residues. V was trimmed by 4 bases and J by 2 bases, leaving 13 bases between them. The chain's CDR3 is CASSPQDITYEQYF. CDR3 nucleotides: TGTGCCAGCAGCCCCCAGGACATAACCTACGAGCAGTACTTC.

V and J are TRBV5-1 and TRBJ1-2, with 7 positions matching TRBD1. Germline V gives CDR1 SGHRS, CDR2 YFSETQ. The CDR3 sequence is 15 residues long. V lost 2 bases and J lost 4; bases outside the gene matches: 8. The CDR3 spells CASSFIRRDSYGYTF. DNA for the CDR3: TGCGCCAGCAGCTTCATCCGACGGGACAGCTATGGCTACACCTTC.

This CDR3 reads CASSSPDSRSPLHF. CDR3 bases: TGCGCCAGCAGCTCACCGGACTCGAGATCACCCCTCCACTTT. This chain connects TRBV5-1 to TRBJ1-6; D remains unclear. This CDR3 has 14 residues. Germline V lookup: CDR1 SGHRS, CDR2 YFSETQ. V gave up 3 bases and J gave up 10 bases, with 14 bases separating them.

The genes are TRBV5-4 and TRBJ2-3, with a weak D call TRBD1 (6 bases). The V end lost 4 bases, the J end lost 2 bases, and 20 bases lay between the germline ends. Germline V gene sequence: CDR1 SGHNT, CDR2 YYREEE (reference sequence). The length of the CDR3 is 17 residues. The CDR3 loop reads CASSLTERDIHTDTQYF. The CDR3 DNA sequence: TGTGCCAGCAGCCTGACTGAACGGGACATACACACAGATACGCAGTATTTT.

V and J are TRBV18 and TRBJ2-3, with a possible D match to TRBD2 (5 bases). CDR1 KGHSH and CDR2 LQKENI come from the germline V gene. This CDR3 is built from 15 residues. V was cut by 2 bases and J by 2 bases, with 11 bases left in between. The CDR3 DNA follows: TGTGCCAGCTCACCATCTTCGGGGTACACAGATACGCAGTATTTT. Amino acids: CASSPSSGYTDTQYF.

The chain uses TRBV27 and TRBJ1-1, with 7 bases identical to TRBD1. The CDR3 runs to 16 residues. The germline V gene encodes CDR1 MNHEY and CDR2 SMNVEV (reference sequence). V was pared by 4 bases and J by 1 base, with 9 bases of the junction left unmatched. CDR3 DNA sequence: TGTGCCAGCAGTTCCTCAGCGACAGGGTGGAACACTGAAGCTTTCTTT. Its protein is CASSSSATGWNTEAFF.

The chain is built from TRBV7-2 and TRBJ1-2; 8 positions match TRBD1. Losses at the gene ends were 5 bases for V and 2 bases for J; bases not matched to a gene: 7. From germline, CDR1 is SGHTA and CDR2 FQGNSA. The CDR3 loop spans 15 amino acids. CDR3 nucleotide sequence: TGTGCCAGCAGCCCGAGGACAGGGCAAAACTATGGCTACACCTTC. It is translated as CASSPRTGQNYGYTF. Combining the CDR3 with reference TRBV7-2 and TRBJ1-2 gives the whole variable domain GAGVSQSPSNKVTEKGKDVELRCDPISGHTALYWYRQSLGQGLEFLIYFQGNSAPDKSGLPSDRFSAERTGGSVSTLTIQRTQQEDSAVYLCASSPRTGQNYGYTFGSGTRLTVV.

The chain recombines TRBV6-5 with TRBJ2-5, with unresolved D. Germline V CDR1 and CDR2: MNHEY, SVGAGI. The CDR3 is made up of 12 amino acids. Trimming pared 5 bases from V and 7 bases from J, leaving 11 bases between. CDR3 DNA: TGTGCCAGCAGTGACCACGCAGGGACCCAGTACTTC. It specifies CASSDHAGTQYF.

The V gene is TRBV9, the J gene TRBJ2-2, with 7 bases matching TRBD2. The CDR3 consists of 17 residues. Germline lookup yields CDR1 SGDLS and CDR2 YYNGEE. V shed 2 bases, J shed 5 bases, and the junction held 12 bases outside the gene matches. CDR3 bases: TGTGCCAGCAGCGTGGGGGAAAGCGGGGTCCAGACCGGGGAGCTGTTTTTT. It yields the protein CASSVGESGVQTGELFF.

This sequence joins TRBV11-2 and TRBJ1-1; no reliable D call. Germline-derived CDR1 and CDR2 are SGHAT and FQNNGV. CDR3 size: 13 residues. V dropped 7 bases and J dropped 1 base, with 10 bases sitting between them. The DNA of the CDR3 is TGTGCCAGCATGGAGAATTCGAACACTGAAGCTTTCTTT. Its protein is CASMENSNTEAFF.

V gene TRBV30 combines with J gene TRBJ1-2; TRBD1 is a possible D gene (5 bases). Trimming shortened V by 2 bases and J by 4 bases, and 11 bases separated the two germline ends. This CDR3 spans 13 amino acids. In germline, CDR1 is GTSNPN, CDR2 SVGIG (reference sequence). CDR3 in DNA: TGTGCCTGGAGTCTTGACAGCATCTATGGCTACACCTTC. Translating gives CAWSLDSIYGYTF.

The V call is TRBV5-8, the J call TRBJ2-2, with D possibly being TRBD2 (5 bases). CDR3 length: 14 amino acids. The V gene lost 5 bases and the J gene lost 1 base, with 9 bases spanning the gap. Germline V lookup: CDR1 SGHTS, CDR2 YDEGEE. The CDR3 is CASSGRVNTGELFF. The CDR3 nucleotides read TGTGCCAGCAGTGGGCGGGTGAACACCGGGGAGCTGTTTTTT.

The chain combines TRBV29-1 with TRBJ2-1, with 8 bases that match TRBD2. This CDR3 is built from 13 residues. Germline V lookup: CDR1 SQVTM, CDR2 ANQGSEA. V shed 8 bases and J 6 bases; nucleotides not matched to a gene: 9. CDR3 residues: CSIRGGFLNEQFF. In DNA form, the CDR3 reads TGCAGCATCCGGGGGGGGTTTCTCAATGAGCAGTTCTTC.